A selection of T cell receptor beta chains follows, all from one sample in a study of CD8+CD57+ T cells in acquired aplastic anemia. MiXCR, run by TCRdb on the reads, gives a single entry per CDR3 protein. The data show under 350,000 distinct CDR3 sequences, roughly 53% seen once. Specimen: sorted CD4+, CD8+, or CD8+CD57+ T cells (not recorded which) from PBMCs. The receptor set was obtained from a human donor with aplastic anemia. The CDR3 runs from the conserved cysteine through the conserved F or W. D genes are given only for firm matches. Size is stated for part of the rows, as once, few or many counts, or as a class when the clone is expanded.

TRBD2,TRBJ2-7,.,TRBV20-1,TGCAGTGCTAGTGTGGGACTAGCGGGAGCAAGCGGTCAGGAGCAGTACTTC,CSASVGLAGASGQEQYF
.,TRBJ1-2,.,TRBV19,TGTGCCAGTAGTATCCAGGCGAGGGGCTACACCTTC,CASSIQARGYTF
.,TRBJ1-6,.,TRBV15,TGTGCCACCAGCAGAGACCCAATTCGACTTGGCTCACCCCTCCACTTT,CATSRDPIRLGSPLHF
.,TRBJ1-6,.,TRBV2,TGTGCCAGCAGCCAGGGAATAAGCTCCTATAATTCACCCCTCCACTTT,CASSQGISSYNSPLHF
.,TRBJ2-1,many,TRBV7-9,TGTGCCAGCAGCTTAATGGGGGGCTCCTACAATGAGCAGTTCTTC,CASSLMGGSYNEQFF
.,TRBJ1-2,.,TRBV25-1,TGTGCCAGCAGTGAACGCGGGGGCAGCTATGGCTACACCTTC,CASSERGGSYGYTF
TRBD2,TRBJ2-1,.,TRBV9,TGTGCCAGCAGCGTAGGGGGACTAGCGGGAGTTGGGCAGTTCTTC,CASSVGGLAGVGQFF
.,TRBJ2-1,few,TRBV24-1,TGTGCCACCTCCCATCACCCTTTGAATGAGCAGTTCTTC,CATSHHPLNEQFF
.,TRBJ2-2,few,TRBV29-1,TGCAGCGTTAAAATAGGGGGAACCGGGGAGCTGTTTTTT,CSVKIGGTGELFF
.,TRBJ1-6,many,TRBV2,TGTGCCAGCAGTGAGGCTGGGGCTTCACCCCTCCACTTT,CASSEAGASPLHF
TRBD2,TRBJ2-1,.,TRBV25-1,TGTGCCAGCAGTGATTCTAGCGGGAGCTCCTACAATGAGCAGTTCTTC,CASSDSSGSSYNEQFF
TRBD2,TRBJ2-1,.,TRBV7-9,TGTGCCAGCAGCTTCGGGACTAGCGGAATCAATGAGCAGTTCTTC,CASSFGTSGINEQFF
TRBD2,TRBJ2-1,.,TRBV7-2,TGCGCCAGCAGCCATCGGGGGGGGGAGGACAATGAGCAGTTCTTC,CASSHRGGEDNEQFF
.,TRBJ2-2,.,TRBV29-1,TGCAGCTCCACCCATGGAGCCGGGGAGCTGTTTTTT,CSSTHGAGELFF
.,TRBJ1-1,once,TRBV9,TGTGCCAGCAGCGTAGGTATGGGAATGGCAGCTTTCTTT,CASSVGMGMAAFF
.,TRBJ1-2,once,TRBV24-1,TGTGCCACCAGTGATCCTTCGGGAGGGGTAAACTATGGCTACACCTTC,CATSDPSGGVNYGYTF
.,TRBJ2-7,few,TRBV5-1,TGCGCCAGCAGCTTGTTCGGGGACGAGCAGTACTTC,CASSLFGDEQYF
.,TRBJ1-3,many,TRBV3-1,TGTGCCAGCAGCCAACAAGTAACAGTGCTCTCTGGAAACACCATATATTTT,CASSQQVTVLSGNTIYF
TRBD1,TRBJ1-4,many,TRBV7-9,TGTGCCAGCAGCTTAGGTGACAGGGAAAATGAAAAACTGTTTTTT,CASSLGDRENEKLFF
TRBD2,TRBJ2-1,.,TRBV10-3,TGTGCCACCCTTAGCGGGAATGAGCAGTTCTTC,CATLSGNEQFF
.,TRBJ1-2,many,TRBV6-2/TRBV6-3,TGTGCCAGCAGCCCGGACAGCCTATATGGCTACACCTTC,CASSPDSLYGYTF
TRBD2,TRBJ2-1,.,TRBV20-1,TGCAGTGCCTGCGGACTAGCGGGGGGGCTCAATGAGCAGTTCTTC,CSACGLAGGLNEQFF
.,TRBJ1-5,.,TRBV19,TGTGCCAGTAGTATAGTTGGGGAAAGCAATCAGCCCCAGCATTTT,CASSIVGESNQPQHF
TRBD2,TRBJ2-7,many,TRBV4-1,TGCGCCAGCAGCCAAGGACAAGCGGGGCTCTACGAGCAGTACTTC,CASSQGQAGLYEQYF
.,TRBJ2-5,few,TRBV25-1,TGTGCCAGCAGTGAATCGGGTCCCCAGTACTTC,CASSESGPQYF
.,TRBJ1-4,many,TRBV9,TGTGCCAGCACCAAGGGGGGGACAACTAATGAAAAACTGTTTTTT,CASTKGGTTNEKLFF
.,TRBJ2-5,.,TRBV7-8,TGTGCCAGCAGCCCACCGCGTCAGACCCAGTACTTC,CASSPPRQTQYF
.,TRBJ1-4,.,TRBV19,TGTGCCAGTAGTATTACTCAGGGTAACGAAAAACTGTTTTTT,CASSITQGNEKLFF
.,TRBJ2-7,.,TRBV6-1,TGTGCCAGCAGTGAAGACCTCTCCTACGAGCAGTACTTC,CASSEDLSYEQYF
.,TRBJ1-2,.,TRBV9,.,CASSVGGGTEAFFGYTF
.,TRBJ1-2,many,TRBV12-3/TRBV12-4,TGTGCCAGCGGGGACCCGGGGGCCGATTATGGCTACACCTTC,CASGDPGADYGYTF
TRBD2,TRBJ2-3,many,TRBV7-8,TGTGCCAGCAGCAGCGGGACTCGGGGCACAGATACGCAGTGTTTT,CASSSGTRGTDTQCF
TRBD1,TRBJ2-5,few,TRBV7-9,TGTGCCAGCAGCTTCAGAGAGACAGGGCTGCAAGAGACCCAGTACTTC,CASSFRETGLQETQYF
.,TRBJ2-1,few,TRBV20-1,TGCAGTGCTAGGCCCAGCGGTTTGTCCTACAATGAGCAGTTCTTC,CSARPSGLSYNEQFF
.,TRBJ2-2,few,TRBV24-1,TGTGCCACCGGAGGGGGGCTCACCGGGGAGCTGTTTTTT,CATGGGLTGELFF
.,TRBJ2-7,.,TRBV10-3,TGTGCCATCAGGGGCTCTCGGGACGAGCAGTACTTC,CAIRGSRDEQYF
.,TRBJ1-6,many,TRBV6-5,TGTGCCAGCAGTGACAGGAGAATGAGCTCCTATAATTCACCCCTCCACTTT,CASSDRRMSSYNSPLHF
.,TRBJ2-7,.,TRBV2,TGTGCCAGCAGCGTTTCGGAGCGGCAGTACTTC,CASSVSERQYF
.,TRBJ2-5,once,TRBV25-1,TGTGCCAGCAGCTTGGTTGGGCTCCCAGTACAGACCCAGTACTTC,CASSLVGLPVQTQYF
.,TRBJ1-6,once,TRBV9,TGTGCCAGCAGCCCTCGGACGGAAAATTCACCCCTCCACTTT,CASSPRTENSPLHF
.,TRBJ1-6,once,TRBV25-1,TGTGCCAGCAGTGAAACCCAGGGACTTCATAATTCACCCCTCCACTTT,CASSETQGLHNSPLHF
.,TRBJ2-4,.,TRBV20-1,TGCAGTGCTAGAGATCAGAGCGCTTCTCTCGCCAAAAACATTCAGTACTTC,CSARDQSASLAKNIQYF
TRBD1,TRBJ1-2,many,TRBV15,TGTGCCACCAGCAGAGCTCCGACAGGGGGCGGGAACTATGGCTACACCTTC,CATSRAPTGGGNYGYTF
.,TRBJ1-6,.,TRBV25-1,TGTGCCGGCAGTGAATCTGTAGGTCGAGGTTCACCCCTCCACTTT,CAGSESVGRGSPLHF
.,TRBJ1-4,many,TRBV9,TGTGCCAGCAGCGTGCAGGGTTCAGGTGAAAAACTGTTTTTT,CASSVQGSGEKLFF
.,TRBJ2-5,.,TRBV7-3,TGTGCCAGCAGCTTAACGGGGTGGTACCAAGAGACCCAGTACTTC,CASSLTGWYQETQYF
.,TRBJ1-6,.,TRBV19,TGTGCCAGTAGTTCCCGACGGGGGGAAAATTCACCCCTCCACTTT,CASSSRRGENSPLHF